These 10 T cell receptor beta chains share one sample of origin, sequenced in a study of identical twins. From the 5' RACE reads, TCRdb called clonotypes with MiXCR, one entry per CDR3 protein. The data contain about 340,000 distinct CDR3 sequences, approximately 13% of them singletons. These data are also associated with another study on yellow fever vaccine responses in identical twins.

Sequences were obtained from CD8+ T cells sorted from blood. These receptors were collected from a woman aged 18-29 years in good health.

In this sample, this clonotype turned up a few times. The rearrangement links TRBV14 to TRBJ1-1, with a tentative D call TRBD1 (5 bases). This CDR3 is 17 amino acids long. Trimming pared 0 bases from V and 8 bases from J, leaving 22 bases between. Per germline, CDR1 SGHDN and CDR2 FVKESK. The CDR3 sequence: CASSQDRLPRTGREAFF. CDR3 nucleotides: TGTGCCAGCAGCCAAGATCGGCTTCCTAGAACAGGACGGGAAGCTTTCTTT.

This clonotype was counted many times. The genes are TRBV12-3 or TRBV12-4 and TRBJ2-7; TRBD2 might be the D (5 bases). The ends were cut back, 0 bases at V and 7 bases at J, with 7 bases in the middle. The CDR3 sequence is 12 residues long. CDR3 sequence (DNA): TGTGCCAGCAGTTTAGCGCCGGGGGAGCAGTACTTC. Its translation: CASSLAPGEQYF.

This clonotype was recorded many times. This rearrangement joins TRBV12-3 or TRBV12-4 to TRBJ2-5; D is undetermined. The V end lost 5 bases, the J end lost 3 bases, and 7 bases lay between the germline ends. This CDR3 region has 12 residues. The CDR3 reads CASSHTEETQYF. Here the CDR3 DNA reads TGTGCCAGCAGTCACACAGAAGAGACCCAGTACTTC.

This clonotype was seen more than once but under ten times. The chain is built from TRBV5-1 and TRBJ2-5; the D is unclear. CDR3 size: 14 residues. Germline CDR1 is SGHRS and CDR2 is YFSETQ. The ends were cut back, 2 bases at V and 1 base at J, with 9 bases in the middle. As DNA, the CDR3 is TGCGCCAGCAGCTTACCAAGTTGCCAAGAGACCCAGTACTTC. Translated: CASSLPSCQETQYF.

In its sample, this clonotype was seen many times. The V and J genes are TRBV7-2 and TRBJ2-5, with a possible D match to TRBD1 (6 bases). Trimming shortened V by 3 bases and J by 3 bases, and 8 bases separated the two germline ends. The germline V gene has CDR1 SGHTA and CDR2 FQGNSA. The CDR3 is 13 residues long. The CDR3 DNA reads as TGTGCCAGCAGCTTCGGGACAAAAGAGACCCAGTACTTC. Amino acids: CASSFGTKETQYF.

Ten or more counts support this clonotype. The genes are TRBV12-3 or TRBV12-4 and TRBJ2-5; D perhaps matches TRBD2 (5 bases). There are 15 residues in the CDR3. Trimming removed 0 bases from V and 5 bases from J, with 13 bases in between. The CDR3 region is CASSLAPGIGETQYF. CDR3 bases: TGTGCCAGCAGTTTAGCGCCGGGGATCGGGGAGACCCAGTACTTC.

This clonotype has at least ten counts. This CDR3 reads CASSEVAGLNNEQFF. In nucleotides, the CDR3 is TGTGCCAGCAGTGAAGTAGCGGGATTGAACAATGAGCAGTTCTTC. The genes are TRBV25-1 and TRBJ2-1; TRBD2 matches at 8 bases. Germline values: CDR1 MGHDK, CDR2 SYGVNS. The CDR3 is 15 amino acids. V shed 2 bases, J shed 5 bases, and the junction held 5 bases outside the gene matches. The variable domain in full, with the rest retrieved from reference TRBV25-1 and TRBJ2-1, is EADIYQTPRYLVIGTGKKITLECSQTMGHDKMYWYQQDPGMELHLIHYSYGVNSTEKGDLSSESTVSRIRTEHFPLTLESARPSHTSQYLCASSEVAGLNNEQFFGPGTRLTVL.

This clonotype was detected a few times. The chain joins TRBV20-1 to TRBJ2-5, with D perhaps TRBD2 (5 bases). The CDR3 is 14 residues long. Deletions cut 0 bases from V and 3 bases from J, with 11 bases between. CDR1 and CDR2 from the germline V gene are DFQATT and SNEGSKA (reference sequence). Written as DNA, the CDR3 is TGCAGTGCTAGAGATCTCTCGGGGAAAGAGACCCAGTACTTC. Protein product: CSARDLSGKETQYF.

This clonotype was counted many times. CDR3 residues: CASTPSGAPDTQYF. The CDR3 DNA reads TGTGCCAGCACTCCTAGCGGGGCCCCAGATACGCAGTATTTT. The chain recombines TRBV28 with TRBJ2-3; 9 bases map to TRBD2. The junction had 6 bases not matched to a gene; V was cut back by 7 bases and J by 4 bases. The CDR3 is 14 amino acids. CDR1 MDHEN and CDR2 SYDVKM come from the germline V gene.

This clonotype came up a few times. The CDR3 loop is CASNPGHHTEAFF. As DNA, the CDR3 is TGTGCCAGCAATCCGGGACACCACACTGAAGCTTTCTTT. The chain links TRBV6-1 to TRBJ1-1, with D perhaps matching TRBD1 (6 bases). Germline V gives CDR1 MNHNS, CDR2 SASEGT. V lost 7 bases and J lost 3, with 12 bases in between. CDR3 length equals 13 residues.